The 24 T cell receptor beta chains presented below share a single source sample, sequenced in a study of blood T cell repertoires in COVID-19 (dated by TCRdb to 2018 to 2020). Library method: the immunoSEQ multiplex PCR assay. What TCRdb holds here is the immuneACCESS table cut down to in-frame rearrangements. Part of the clones is not present; checked against another copy, under half of the missing clones reflect an unresolved V gene, and the others are unexplained. This sample has about 68,000 clones in its table, and roughly 90% of those were observed once. The ten most abundant clones make up under 6.5% of the sample. What was sequenced was peripheral blood. Source of these receptors: an elderly man with COVID-19, enrolled during active disease.

This chain connects TRBV11-1 to TRBJ1-1; 9 bases are shared with TRBD1. J was trimmed by 5 bases and V by 2 bases; bases with no gene match: 3. There are 14 residues in the CDR3. Germline V lookup: CDR1 SGHAT, CDR2 FQDESV (reference sequence). CDR3 sequence (DNA): TGTGCCAGCAGCTTATACAGGGGGCAAACTGAAGCTTTCTTT. Translating gives CASSLYRGQTEAFF.

This chain connects TRBV19 to TRBJ2-3; 9 bases fit TRBD2. After removal of 1 base from V and 3 bases from J, the junction contained 8 bases not matched to a gene. Germline CDR1 LNHDA, CDR2 SQIVND (reference sequence). The CDR3 length is 17 residues. In DNA, the CDR3 is TGTGCCAGTAGTATAGCCGGGACTAGCAGGGGAACAGATACGCAGTATTTT. Translated, it gives CASSIAGTSRGTDTQYF.

The chain is built from TRBV5-6 and TRBJ1-5; 8 bases are a match to TRBD1. The germline V gene has CDR1 SGHDT and CDR2 YYEEEE. V shed 3 bases and J 2 bases; nucleotides not matched to a gene: 4. This CDR3 region has 15 residues. This chain's CDR3 is CASSWLQGGNQPQHF. As DNA, the CDR3 is TGTGCCAGCAGCTGGTTACAGGGGGGCAATCAGCCCCAGCATTTT.

This sequence joins TRBV5-4 and TRBJ1-1; 8 bases match TRBD1. Germline CDR1 and CDR2: SGHNT and YYREEE (reference sequence). The CDR3 runs to 13 residues. The junction had 5 bases not matched to a gene; V was cut back by 7 bases and J by 3 bases. The CDR3 region is CASGYRGDTEAFF. CDR3 in DNA: TGTGCCAGCGGCTACAGGGGGGACACTGAAGCTTTCTTT.

The chain employs TRBV4-1 and TRBJ1-4, with D possibly TRBD1 on 6 matching bases. The germline V gene has CDR1 MGHRA and CDR2 YSYEKL. Trimming pared 0 bases from V and 8 bases from J, leaving 13 bases between. This CDR3 comprises 15 residues. The CDR3 here is CASSQDQGSREKLFF. CDR3 nucleotide sequence: TGCGCCAGCAGCCAAGATCAGGGGTCTCGAGAAAAACTGTTTTTT.

This clone was seen only once. The chain is built from TRBV5-4 and TRBJ1-1; 7 nucleotides align to TRBD1. Germline V gene data show CDR1 as SGHNT and CDR2 as YYREEE (reference sequence). The CDR3 loop spans 15 amino acids. The trim removed 4 bases at V and 1 base at J, leaving 7 bases unmatched. Here the CDR3 reads CASSPPNRGNTEAFF. The CDR3 DNA sequence: TGTGCCAGCAGCCCTCCAAACAGGGGGAACACTGAAGCTTTCTTT.

This rearrangement joins TRBV5-1 to TRBJ2-1; 16 positions match TRBD2. The CDR3 is made up of 17 amino acids. V trimming: 4 bases; J trimming: 4 bases; junction bases outside the gene matches: 5. CDR1 and CDR2 from the germline V gene are SGHRS and YFSETQ. For the CDR3, the DNA is TGCGCCAGCAGCCCGGGACTAGCGGGGGGGTTTTACAATGAGCAGTTCTTC. Translated, it gives CASSPGLAGGFYNEQFF.

The CDR3 here is CAISGGLAGQETQYF. As DNA, the CDR3 is TGTGCCATCAGTGGGGGACTAGCCGGCCAAGAGACCCAGTACTTC. The V call is TRBV10-3, the J call TRBJ2-5; 9 nucleotides match TRBD2. The germline gives CDR1 ENHRY, CDR2 SYGVKD. CDR3 length equals 15 residues. The trim removed 4 bases at V and 1 base at J, leaving 4 bases unmatched.

The rearrangement links TRBV19 to TRBJ1-1; 9 bases are a match to TRBD1. Germline values: CDR1 LNHDA, CDR2 SQIVND (reference sequence). Trimming removed 6 bases from V and 1 base from J; junction bases left unmatched: 3. The CDR3 length is 14 residues. The CDR3, as DNA: TGTGCCAGTAGGAACAGGGGGCAGAACACTGAAGCTTTCTTT. Its translation is CASRNRGQNTEAFF. Variable domain in full (rest from reference TRBV19 and TRBJ1-1): DGGITQSPKYLFRKEGQNVTLSCEQNLNHDAMYWYRQDPGQGLRLIYYSQIVNDFQKGDIAEGYSVSREKKESFPLTVTSAQKNPTAFYLCASRNRGQNTEAFFGQGTRLTVV.

The genes are TRBV27 and TRBJ2-7, with 9 positions matching TRBD1. Per the germline V gene, CDR1 is MNHEY and CDR2 is SMNVEV (reference sequence). The CDR3 consists of 14 residues. Trimming removed 6 bases from V and 1 base from J; junction bases left unmatched: 4. The CDR3 DNA sequence: TGTGCCAGCAGCCGCGGGACAGGGTCCTACGAGCAGTACTTC. It specifies CASSRGTGSYEQYF.

The chain combines TRBV5-1 with TRBJ1-4, with 9 bases aligning to TRBD1. J lost 5 bases, V lost 4 bases, and 6 bases had no gene match. The CDR3 loop spans 15 amino acids. Germline CDR1 is SGHRS and CDR2 is YFSETQ. The CDR3 spells CASSPQTGGNEKLFF. For the CDR3, the DNA is TGCGCCAGCAGCCCACAGACAGGGGGAAATGAAAAACTGTTTTTT.

With respect to this clone: The identical CDR3 is also encoded by other nucleotide sequences in the sample. V is TRBV18 and J is TRBJ2-3; D remains unclear. Germline lookup yields CDR1 KGHSH and CDR2 LQKENI. Trimming took off 3 bases at V and 3 bases at J, with 4 bases between the two ends. This CDR3 region has 12 residues. The CDR3 protein is CASSPSTDTQYF. The CDR3, as DNA: TGTGCCAGCTCACCGAGTACAGATACGCAGTATTTT.

V usage is TRBV18 and J usage is TRBJ2-7; TRBD2 might be the D (6 bases). CDR1 and CDR2 from the germline V gene are KGHSH and LQKENI. This CDR3 comprises 14 residues. The V gene lost 0 bases and the J gene lost 1 base, with 7 bases spanning the gap. The CDR3 region is CASSPPGTSYEQYF. In nucleotides, the CDR3 is TGTGCCAGCTCACCACCCGGGACTTCCTACGAGCAGTACTTC. The entire variable domain, with the rest obtained from reference TRBV18 and TRBJ2-7, is as follows: NAGVMQNPRHLVRRRGQEARLRCSPMKGHSHVYWYRQLPEEGLKFMVYLQKENIIDESGMPKERFSAEFPKEGPSILRIQQVVRGDSAAYFCASSPPGTSYEQYFGPGTRLTVT.

This rearrangement joins TRBV12-5 to TRBJ1-2; D is possibly TRBD1 (5 bases). This CDR3 is 13 amino acids long. V was pared by 6 bases and J by 7 bases, with 15 bases between. Germline values: CDR1 LGHNT, CDR2 FRNRAP. CDR3 bases: TGTGCTAGTGGGCCCGACTCAGGGTCTGGCTACACCTTC. Protein sequence: CASGPDSGSGYTF.

The chain links TRBV4-2 to TRBJ2-5; the D gene is possibly TRBD1 (6 bases). V was trimmed by 2 bases and J by 4 bases, leaving 20 bases between them. CDR3 length: 17 residues. CDR1 and CDR2 from the germline V gene are LGHNA and YNFKEQ. CDR3 in DNA: TGTGCCAGCAGCCAAACCCAGGGGACGGACAAACCAGAGACCCAGTACTTC. Its protein is CASSQTQGTDKPETQYF.

This clone appeared a few times. The V gene is TRBV6-5, the J gene TRBJ1-2; TRBD1 aligns across 7 bases. The CDR3 totals 14 residues. Germline V CDR1 and CDR2: MNHEY, SVGAGI. V was clipped by 6 bases and J by 6 bases; unmatched bases: 10. CDR3 sequence reads: CASRPGQDVDGYTF. In DNA form, the CDR3 reads TGTGCCAGCAGGCCCGGACAGGATGTGGATGGCTACACCTTC.

The rearrangement links TRBV3-1 (or the pseudogene TRBV3-2) to TRBJ1-2; D might be TRBD1 (6 bases). The CDR3 is made up of 16 amino acids. Looked up from germline, CDR1 is LGHDT and CDR2 is YNNKEL (reference sequence). V lost 6 bases and J 0 bases, leaving 17 bases between the germline ends. The CDR3 nucleotides read TGTGCCAGCAGGCCCTCAGGGGCCTCAGCTAACTATGGCTACACCTTC. Amino acid sequence: CASRPSGASANYGYTF.

The gene calls are TRBV3-1 (or the pseudogene TRBV3-2) and TRBJ2-7; TRBD2 matches 13 bases. The CDR3 contains 16 residues. In germline, CDR1 is LGHDT, CDR2 YNNKEL (reference sequence). Unmatched junction bases numbered 2, after V lost 3 bases and J lost 0 bases. Here the CDR3 DNA reads TGTGCCAGCAGCCATTGGACTAGCGGGGGCTCCTACGAGCAGTACTTC. Its protein is CASSHWTSGGSYEQYF.

This chain's CDR3 is CASSQDGRQGGRNTQYF. CDR3 in DNA: TGCGCCAGCAGCCAAGACGGGAGACAGGGGGGACGTAATACGCAGTATTTT. The chain carries TRBV4-1 and TRBJ2-3; 9 nucleotides line up with TRBD1. Germline CDR1 MGHRA, CDR2 YSYEKL. The CDR3 sequence is 17 residues long. Trimming removed 0 bases from V and 7 bases from J; junction bases left unmatched: 11.

CDR3 protein: CASSLMTFEQNTEAFF. CDR3 sequence (DNA): TGCGCCAGCAGCTTGATGACATTTGAACAGAACACTGAAGCTTTCTTT. The chain recombines TRBV5-1 with TRBJ1-1; unclear D gene. V gave up 1 base and J gave up 1 base, with 14 bases separating them. This CDR3 contains 16 residues. CDR1 and CDR2 (germline): SGHRS, YFSETQ.

The rearrangement joins TRBV7-8 to TRBJ2-3, with a tentative D call TRBD1 (6 bases). Trimming stripped 1 base from V and 0 bases from J, with 8 bases between. This CDR3 comprises 15 residues. The germline V gene encodes CDR1 SGHVS and CDR2 FQNEAQ. The CDR3 DNA sequence: TGTGCCAGCAGCTTAGAGGGACATAGCACAGATACGCAGTATTTT. As protein: CASSLEGHSTDTQYF.

The V call is TRBV21-1, the J call TRBJ1-3; the table's D call TRBD1 went unverified against the DNA. TRBV21-1 represents a pseudogene. This CDR3 comprises 20 residues. CDR3 loop: CASSKSGGTGNPPPGNTIYF. As DNA, the CDR3 is TGTGCCAGCAGCAAATCCGGGGGGACAGGGAACCCCCCGCCTGGAAACACCATATATTTT.

The chain couples TRBV18 to TRBJ2-3, with a tentative D call TRBD2 (7 bases). The length of the CDR3 is 16 residues. CDR1 and CDR2 (germline): KGHSH, LQKENI. The V end was cut by 3 bases, the J end by 2 bases, with 15 bases between. This CDR3 reads CASSPLGAGATDTQYF. The DNA of the CDR3 is TGTGCCAGCTCACCTCTGGGGGCGGGGGCCACAGATACGCAGTATTTT.

This clone was detected only once. This chain connects TRBV9 to TRBJ2-5; 10 bases fit TRBD1. CDR3 length: 14 residues. Germline-derived CDR1 and CDR2 are SGDLS and YYNGEE. V was clipped by 6 bases and J by 6 bases; unmatched bases: 8. The CDR3 reads CASIPGDRGKTQYF. CDR3 in DNA: TGTGCCAGCATACCGGGGGACAGGGGAAAGACCCAGTACTTC.